This T cell receptor (beta chain) was profiled in a study of tumor-infiltrating lymphocytes in primary liver carcinoma. Study in general: Tumor staging was T1-T3 N0M0; sizes spanned roughly 4 to 10 cm across. Study outcomes and limitations: Found in all five tumor regions were only about 7.5-25% of top clones.

The investigators made TCR beta cDNA from approximately 0.5 ug total RNA, using a constant-region primer. Researchers made the TCR beta libraries by running three nested multiplex PCR rounds with slightly modified ARM-PCR. Two initial PCR rounds of approximately 10 cycles each paired TRBV1-TRBV30 forward primers with a C-beta reverse primer. One entry per CDR3 protein results from TCRdb running MiXCR on the multiplex PCR reads. This sample has more than 95,000 distinct CDR3 sequences, with 64% found just once. The CDR3 has 13 residues. CDR1 is SEHNR, CDR2 FQNEAQ, per germline (reference sequence). Trimming removed 4 bases at V and 3 bases at J, with 6 bases between. From unsorted bulk tissue weighing roughly 17-31 mg, DNA and RNA were co-extracted. Tumor regions sampled: superior, inferior, left, right poles, and centre. A remark on this clonotype: Its specificity is unknown.

Sequenced input: liver tumor tissue from sampling region 3. Subset of the sample: tumor region T3, left-lateral pole. V gene TRBV7-9 combines with J gene TRBJ2-2, with D uncertain. The TCR comes from a woman aged 60-75 years with primary liver carcinoma and hepatitis B virus infection. The CDR3: CASSSQYTGELFF. The CDR3 nucleotides read TGTGCCAGCAGCTCACAGTACACCGGGGAGCTGTTTTTT. Looking up the rest from reference TRBV7-9 and TRBJ2-2 gives the full variable domain: DTGVSQNPRHKITKRGQNVTFRCDPISEHNRLYWYRQTLGQGPEFLTYFQNEAQLEKSRLLSDRFSAERPKGSFSTLEIQRTEQGDSAMYLCASSSQYTGELFFGEGSRLTVL.